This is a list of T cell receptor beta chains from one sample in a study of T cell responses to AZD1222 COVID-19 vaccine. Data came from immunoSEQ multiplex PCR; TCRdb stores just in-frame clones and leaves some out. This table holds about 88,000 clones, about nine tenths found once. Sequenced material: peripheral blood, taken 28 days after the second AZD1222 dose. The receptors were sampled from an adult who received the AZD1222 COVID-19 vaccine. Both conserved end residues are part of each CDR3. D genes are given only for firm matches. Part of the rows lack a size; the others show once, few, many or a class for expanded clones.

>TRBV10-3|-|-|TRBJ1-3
TGTGCCATCAGTGAGGAGGGAAACACCATATATTTT
CAISEEGNTIYF
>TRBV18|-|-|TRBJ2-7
TGTGCCAGCTCACCGCCCCTACAAGGGACCTACGAGCAGTACTTC
CASSPPLQGTYEQYF
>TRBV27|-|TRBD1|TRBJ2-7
TGTGCCAGCAGTTACCGAACAGGGGACCCACCCCCCTACGAGCAGTACTTC
CASSYRTGDPPPYEQYF
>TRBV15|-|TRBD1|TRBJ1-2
TGTGCCACCAGCACCGGGGACAGGGAAAACTATGGCTACACCTTC
CATSTGDRENYGYTF
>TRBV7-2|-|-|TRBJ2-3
TGTGCCAGCAGCAAGGACAACACAGATACGCAGTATTTT
CASSKDNTDTQYF
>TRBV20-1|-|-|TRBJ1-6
TGCAGTGGAGCAAATTCACCCCTCCACTTT
CSGANSPLHF
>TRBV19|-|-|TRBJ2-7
TGTGCCAGTAGTATTCGGCAAGGGGGAAGCTACGAGCAGTACTTC
CASSIRQGGSYEQYF
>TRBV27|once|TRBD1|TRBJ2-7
TGTGCCAGCAGTTTCAGGACAGGGACGAGAGAGATGGTCTACGAGCAGTACTTC
CASSFRTGTREMVYEQYF
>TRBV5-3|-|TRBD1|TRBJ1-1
TGTGCCAGAAGCAACGGACAGGGGCCTACTTTCTTT
CARSNGQGPTFF
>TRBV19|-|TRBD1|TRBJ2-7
TGTGCCACCGAAGGACAGGGGAGGAACGAGCAGTACTTC
CATEGQGRNEQYF
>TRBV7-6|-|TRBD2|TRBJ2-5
TGTGCCAGCAGCTTAGAATTAGCGGGGGGGCGAGAGACCCAGTACTTC
CASSLELAGGRETQYF
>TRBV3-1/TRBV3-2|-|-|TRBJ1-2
TGTGCCAGCGGGGGCTCCTATGGCTACACCTTC
CASGGSYGYTF
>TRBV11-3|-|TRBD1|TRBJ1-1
TGTGCCAGCAGCTCTCAGGGGGAGACTGAAGCTTTCTTT
CASSSQGETEAFF
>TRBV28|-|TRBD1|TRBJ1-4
TGTGCCAGCACCCTCAACCCCACAGGGGGGGGTGAAAAACTGTTTTTT
CASTLNPTGGGEKLFF
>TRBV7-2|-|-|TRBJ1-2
TGTGCCAGCAGCTTAGCGGTGGGGGCAGGATCAATTTATGGCTACACCTTC
CASSLAVGAGSIYGYTF
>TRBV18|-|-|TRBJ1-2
TGTGCCAGCTCACCAGGCCCTCCGGATGGCTACACCTTC
CASSPGPPDGYTF
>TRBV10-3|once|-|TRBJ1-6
TGTGCCATCAGTGAGTCGTCGATGGTGGTTTGGTCACCCCTCCACTTT
CAISESSMVVWSPLHF
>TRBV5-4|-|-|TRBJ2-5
TGTGCCAGCAGCTTGCGCGGAAGGGTGGCCCTGAGAGAGACCCAGTACTTC
CASSLRGRVALRETQYF
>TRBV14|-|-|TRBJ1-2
TGTGCCAGCAGCCTCGTACAGGGCTATGGCTACACCTTC
CASSLVQGYGYTF
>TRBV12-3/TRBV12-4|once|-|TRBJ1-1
TGTGCCAGCACCGGGGGGGTGGCAGCTTTCTTT
CASTGGVAAFF
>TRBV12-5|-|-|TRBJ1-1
TGTGCTAGTGGTTTGTCTGGGGGCACTGAAGCTTTCTTT
CASGLSGGTEAFF
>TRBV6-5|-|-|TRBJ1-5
TGTGCCAGCAGTAGACAGACGGGCAATCAGCCCCAGCATTTT
CASSRQTGNQPQHF
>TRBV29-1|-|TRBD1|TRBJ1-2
TGCAGCGTTGGGACGGGACAGTCTAACTATGGCTACACCTTC
CSVGTGQSNYGYTF
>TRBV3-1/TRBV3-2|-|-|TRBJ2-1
TGTGCCAGCAGAGCAAGCTCCTACAATGAGCAGTTCTTC
CASRASSYNEQFF
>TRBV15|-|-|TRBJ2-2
TGTGCCACAAGCGGGACAGGATACACCGGGGAGCTGTTTTTT
CATSGTGYTGELFF
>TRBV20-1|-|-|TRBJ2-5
TGCAGTGCTAGTTGGCAGGGACGAGGGACCCAGTACTTC
CSASWQGRGTQYF
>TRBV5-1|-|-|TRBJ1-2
TGCGCCAGCAGACCCGGGACCGTCCAGACAGCTAACTATGGCTACACCTTC
CASRPGTVQTANYGYTF
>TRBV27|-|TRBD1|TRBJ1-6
TGTGCCAGCAGTAGATCGACAGGGAGCTCCTATAATTCACCCCTCCACTTT
CASSRSTGSSYNSPLHF
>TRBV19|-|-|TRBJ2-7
TGTGCCAGTAGTTTAGACAGCTCCTACGAGCAGTACTTC
CASSLDSSYEQYF
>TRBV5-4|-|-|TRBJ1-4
TGTGCCAGCGGGCGAGCGGGAGCAACTAATGAAAAACTGTTTTTT
CASGRAGATNEKLFF
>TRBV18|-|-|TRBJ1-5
TGTGCCAGCTCACCAGAGGCTCAGCCCCAGCATTTT
CASSPEAQPQHF
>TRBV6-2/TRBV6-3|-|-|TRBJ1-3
TGTGCCAGCAGTTACGTCGACATCTCTGGAAACACCATATATTTT
CASSYVDISGNTIYF
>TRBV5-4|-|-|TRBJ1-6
TGTGCCAGCAGCGGGGCTGGGCGTGGTTCACCCCTCCACTTT
CASSGAGRGSPLHF
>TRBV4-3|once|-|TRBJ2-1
TGCGCCAGCAGCCAAGATTTGGCCGGACACTACAATGAGCAGTTCTTC
CASSQDLAGHYNEQFF
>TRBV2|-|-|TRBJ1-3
TGTGCCAGCAGCCGACCGAGCTCTGGAAACACCATATATTTT
CASSRPSSGNTIYF
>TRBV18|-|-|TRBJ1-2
TGTGCCAGCTCCCCTGACCCGACGGGTTATGGCTACACCTTC
CASSPDPTGYGYTF
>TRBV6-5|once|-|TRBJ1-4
TGTGCCAGCAGTTACTCGTTCGGGGGGACTAATGAAAAACTGTTTTTT
CASSYSFGGTNEKLFF
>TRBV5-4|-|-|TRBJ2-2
TGTGCCAGCAGCTCGGACGGGAACACCGGGGAGCTGTTTTTT
CASSSDGNTGELFF
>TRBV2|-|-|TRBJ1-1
TGTGCCAGCAGAGTATACGGACAGACTCAAGCTTTCTTT
CASRVYGQTQAFF